These 21 T cell receptor beta chains were all obtained from the same sample, sequenced in a study of OX40 agonist ivuxolimab in advanced cancers. This table comes from immunoSEQ multiplex PCR, and its TCRdb copy is limited to in-frame clones, with some not included. Among about 55,000 clones listed, about nine tenths were seen once. The sequenced sample was CD4+ or CD8+ T cells sorted from blood, obtained in a trial of the OX40 agonist ivuxolimab. These receptors were collected from an adult with an advanced solid tumor such as melanoma, head and neck, liver or kidney cancer.

V and J are TRBV7-9 and TRBJ2-1; 7 nucleotides match TRBD2. This CDR3 comprises 15 residues. Looked up from germline, CDR1 is SEHNR and CDR2 is FQNEAQ (reference sequence). The J segment lost 1 base and the V segment lost 8 bases, leaving 8 bases of the junction unmatched. The CDR3 nucleotides read TGTGCCAGCCTCGGAGCTAGCGGATCCTACAATGAGCAGTTCTTC. Its translation is CASLGASGSYNEQFF.

The genes are TRBV28 and TRBJ2-2, with D unclear. V lost 2 bases, J lost 4 bases, and 8 bases lay in between. CDR1 is MDHEN and CDR2 is SYDVKM in the germline V gene. The CDR3 has 14 residues. The DNA for the CDR3 is TGTGCCAGCAGTTTACAAGCGTCCACCGGGGAGCTGTTTTTT. Amino acids: CASSLQASTGELFF.

The chain carries TRBV14 and TRBJ2-3, with 12 bases that match TRBD2. Germline V gene data show CDR1 as SGHDN and CDR2 as FVKESK. This CDR3 is 15 amino acids long. Trimming removed 6 bases from V and 4 bases from J; junction bases left unmatched: 5. CDR3 protein: CASSLAGGVADTQYF. CDR3 DNA sequence: TGTGCCAGCAGTCTAGCGGGAGGGGTGGCAGATACGCAGTATTTT.

The genes are TRBV28 and TRBJ2-1; TRBD1 matches 9 bases. Germline CDR1 reads MDHEN; CDR2 reads SYDVKM. V shed 6 bases, J shed 5 bases, and the junction held 11 bases outside the gene matches. The CDR3 spans 16 residues. The CDR3, as DNA: TGTGCCAGCAGGGGGGACAGGGAGAGTAGCCACAATGAGCAGTTCTTC. Translating it yields CASRGDRESSHNEQFF. The variable domain in full, with the rest retrieved from reference TRBV28 and TRBJ2-1, is DVKVTQSSRYLVKRTGEKVFLECVQDMDHENMFWYRQDPGLGLRLIYFSYDVKMKEKGDIPEGYSVSREKKERFSLILESASTNQTSMYLCASRGDRESSHNEQFFGPGTRLTVL.

The chain recombines TRBV5-8 with TRBJ2-2, with 8 bases that match TRBD2. Germline V gene sequence: CDR1 SGHTS, CDR2 YDEGEE. CDR3 length: 16 amino acids. After removal of 1 base from V and 8 bases from J, the junction contained 10 bases not matched to a gene. The CDR3 loop reads CASSLRIAGSVGELFF. The CDR3 coding sequence is TGTGCCAGCAGCTTGAGAATAGCGGGATCCGTGGGGGAGCTGTTTTTT.

This chain uses TRBV4-1 with TRBJ2-1, with TRBD2 matching 7 bases. The CDR3 has 16 amino acids. The germline gives CDR1 MGHRA, CDR2 YSYEKL. With 4 bases clipped from V and 0 bases from J, the junction kept 6 bases outside the gene matches. CDR3 protein: CASSPVAGTSYNEQFF. CDR3 coding DNA: TGCGCCAGCAGCCCTGTAGCGGGTACCTCCTACAATGAGCAGTTCTTC.

This clone was found once. V gene TRBV9 combines with J gene TRBJ2-1, with TRBD2 matching 11 bases. Germline V lookup: CDR1 SGDLS, CDR2 YYNGEE. This CDR3 contains 16 residues. Trimming took 4 bases from V and 2 from J; bases not matched to a gene: 5. The CDR3 nucleotides read TGTGCCAGCAGCCCGGTGACTAGCGGGGCCTACAATGAGCAGTTCTTC. Translating it yields CASSPVTSGAYNEQFF.

The chain links TRBV7-3 to TRBJ2-1; TRBD2 might be the D (6 bases). The CDR3 covers 15 residues. CDR1 and CDR2 (germline): SGHTA, FQGTGA. Trimming took 4 bases from V and 1 from J, leaving 11 bases between them. CDR3 residues: CASSSTGSSYNEQFF. As DNA, the CDR3 is TGTGCCAGCAGCTCAACCGGGAGTTCCTACAATGAGCAGTTCTTC.

The rearrangement uses TRBV6-4 and TRBJ2-3; 9 bases align to TRBD2. Trimming at V came to 5 bases and at J to 2 bases, leaving 2 bases not matched to a gene. The CDR3 has 14 residues. The germline CDR1 and CDR2 sequences are MRHNA and SNTAGT. The CDR3 DNA sequence: TGTGCCAGCAGTCCTAGCGGGAACACAGATACGCAGTATTTT. It encodes CASSPSGNTDTQYF.

This chain joins TRBV10-1 and TRBJ1-6; D is uncertain. Looked up from germline, CDR1 is WNHNN and CDR2 is SYGVQD (reference sequence). Trimming removed 3 bases at V and 8 bases at J, with 17 bases between. This CDR3 has 16 amino acids. The CDR3 loop reads CASSEGSGRVDSPLHF. In DNA form, the CDR3 reads TGCGCCAGCAGTGAAGGTTCTGGAAGGGTAGATTCACCCCTCCACTTT.

Only one count was recorded for this clone. This chain connects TRBV9 to TRBJ2-1; 8 nucleotides line up with TRBD2. The CDR3 length is 15 residues. Trimming cost V 3 bases and J 5 bases; bases outside gene matches: 7. Germline V gene sequence: CDR1 SGDLS, CDR2 YYNGEE. The CDR3 region is CASSALAGRDNEQFF. CDR3 nucleotide sequence: TGTGCCAGCAGCGCCTTAGCGGGGAGGGACAATGAGCAGTTCTTC.

This clone was detected only once. V gene TRBV7-9 combines with J gene TRBJ2-7; D gene ambiguous. Looked up from germline, CDR1 is SEHNR and CDR2 is FQNEAQ (reference sequence). Between the trimmed V and J ends, which lost 4 bases and 2 bases, there was a span of 15 bases. The CDR3 covers 15 residues. The CDR3 bases are TGTGCCAGCAGCTCTCCGGACCTACAACCCTACGAGCAGTACTTC. This gives the protein CASSSPDLQPYEQYF. The full variable domain, in which reference TRBV7-9 and TRBJ2-7 provide the parts outside the CDR3, is DTGVSQNPRHKITKRGQNVTFRCDPISEHNRLYWYRQTLGQGPEFLTYFQNEAQLEKSRLLSDRFSAERPKGSFSTLEIQRTEQGDSAMYLCASSSPDLQPYEQYFGPGTRLTVT.

This chain uses TRBV29-1 with TRBJ1-2, with 10 bases lining up with TRBD1. With 6 bases clipped from V and 5 bases from J, the junction kept 12 bases outside the gene matches. CDR3 length: 15 residues. The germline V gene encodes CDR1 SQVTM and CDR2 ANQGSEA. The chain's CDR3 is CSVPRGTGDSYGYTF. CDR3 coding DNA: TGCAGCGTCCCCCGTGGGACAGGGGACTCGTATGGCTACACCTTC. The complete variable domain, with remaining parts taken from reference TRBV29-1 and TRBJ1-2, reads SAVISQKPSRDICQRGTSLTIQCQVDSQVTMMFWYRQQPGQSLTLIATANQGSEATYESGFVIDKFPISRPNLTFSTLTVSNMSPEDSSIYLCSVPRGTGDSYGYTFGSGTRLTVV.

With regard to this clone: Different DNA sequences within this sample yield the same CDR3. The chain links TRBV19 to TRBJ1-1; D is ambiguous. CDR1 is LNHDA and CDR2 is SQIVND in the germline V gene (reference sequence). The CDR3 runs to 13 residues. The germline V and J ends were trimmed by 3 bases and 2 bases, with 7 bases remaining between them. The CDR3 loop reads CASSMGGNTEAFF. CDR3 bases: TGTGCCAGTAGTATGGGTGGAAACACTGAAGCTTTCTTT.

This clone was counted ten times or more. This chain joins TRBV7-2 and TRBJ2-1, with D tentatively TRBD2 (5 bases). V was clipped by 5 bases and J by 4 bases, with 9 bases between them. CDR3 length equals 13 residues. Germline CDR1 and CDR2: SGHTA and FQGNSA. As DNA, the CDR3 is TGTGCCAGCAGCGATGGACTTTACAATGAGCAGTTCTTC. Translation gives CASSDGLYNEQFF.

The chain couples TRBV9 to TRBJ2-7, with 9 bases identical to TRBD1. CDR1 is SGDLS and CDR2 is YYNGEE in the germline V gene. Germline trimming cut 7 bases from V and 3 bases from J; bases unmatched to any gene: 17. The CDR3 is 17 amino acids. CDR3 sequence: CASERTGVTPSLYEQYV. For the CDR3, the DNA is TGTGCCAGCGAAAGGACAGGGGTCACACCTTCTCTCTACGAGCAGTACGTC.

CDR3 in amino acids: CASSLRPAANLGGDTIYF. CDR3 in DNA: TGTGCCAGCAGCTTACGGCCGGCGGCAAATCTCGGGGGGGACACCATATATTTT. The rearrangement joins TRBV7-8 to TRBJ1-3; D might be TRBD1 (5 bases). CDR1 SGHVS and CDR2 FQNEAQ come from the germline V gene. Trimming removed 2 bases from V and 8 bases from J, with 25 bases in between. The CDR3 sequence is 18 residues long. Drawing the rest from reference TRBV7-8 and TRBJ1-3, the complete variable domain is GAGVSQSPRYKVAKRGQDVALRCDPISGHVSLFWYQQALGQGPEFLTYFQNEAQLDKSGLPSDRFFAERPEGSVSTLKIQRTQQEDSAVYLCASSLRPAANLGGDTIYFGEGSWLTVV.

The genes are TRBV10-1 and TRBJ2-7; tentative D call: TRBD2 (6 bases). The CDR3 runs 16 residues. Germline CDR1 WNHNN, CDR2 SYGVQD (reference sequence). V lost 6 bases and J lost 1, with 19 bases in between. The CDR3 sequence: CASSPTGTGNSYEQYF. CDR3 sequence (DNA): TGCGCCAGCAGCCCTACCGGGACTGGCAATTCCTACGAGCAGTACTTC.

This rearrangement joins TRBV9 to TRBJ2-2; 11 positions match TRBD1. This CDR3 is built from 15 residues. V shed 3 bases, J shed 5 bases, and the junction held 3 bases outside the gene matches. Per germline, CDR1 SGDLS and CDR2 YYNGEE. In DNA, the CDR3 is TGTGCCAGCAGCGCCGGGACAGGGGGGACCGGGGAGCTGTTTTTT. It yields the protein CASSAGTGGTGELFF. Complete variable domain (other parts from reference TRBV9 and TRBJ2-2): DSGVTQTPKHLITATGQRVTLRCSPRSGDLSVYWYQQSLDQGLQFLIQYYNGEERAKGNILERFSAQQFPDLHSELNLSSLELGDSALYFCASSAGTGGTGELFFGEGSRLTVL.

The table lists this clone with a count of one. The chain recombines TRBV2 with TRBJ1-1; no definite D call. The CDR3 runs 13 residues. CDR1 and CDR2 (germline): SNHLY, FYNNEI. Trimming stripped 4 bases from V and 5 bases from J, with 11 bases between. CDR3 sequence: CASSGKFGTEAFF. As DNA, the CDR3 is TGTGCCAGCAGTGGAAAATTTGGGACTGAAGCTTTCTTT.

The CDR3 loop reads CASSTAISSYNEQFF. Written as DNA, the CDR3 is TGTGCCAGTAGTACGGCGATTAGCTCCTACAATGAGCAGTTCTTC. This chain connects TRBV19 to TRBJ2-1; D is unresolved. Deletions cut 4 bases from V and 0 bases from J, with 10 bases between. The CDR3 length is 15 residues. Germline V lookup: CDR1 LNHDA, CDR2 SQIVND (reference sequence).